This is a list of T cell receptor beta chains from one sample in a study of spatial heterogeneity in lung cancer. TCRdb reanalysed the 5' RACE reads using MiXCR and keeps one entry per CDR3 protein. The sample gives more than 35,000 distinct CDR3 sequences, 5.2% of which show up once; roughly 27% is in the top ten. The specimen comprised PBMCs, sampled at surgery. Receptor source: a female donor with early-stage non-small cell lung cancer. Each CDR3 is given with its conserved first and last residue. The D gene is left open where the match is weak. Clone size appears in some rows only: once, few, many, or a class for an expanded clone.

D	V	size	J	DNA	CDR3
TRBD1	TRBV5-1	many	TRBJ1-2	TGCGCCAGCAGCCCCGGGACAGGGACCCGCGCTAACTATGGCTACACCTTC	CASSPGTGTRANYGYTF
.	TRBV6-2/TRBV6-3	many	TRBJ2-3	TGTGCCAGCAGTTACGGACAGAGTGGCACAGATACGCAGTATTTT	CASSYGQSGTDTQYF
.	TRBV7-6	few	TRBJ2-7	TGTGCCAGCAGCTTAGGAGGGGCGACTAATTTGTACGAGCAGTACTTC	CASSLGGATNLYEQYF
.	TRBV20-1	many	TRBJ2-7	TGCAGTGCTCACACAGGGTCCTCCTACGAGCAGTACTTC	CSAHTGSSYEQYF
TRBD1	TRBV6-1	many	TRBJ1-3	TGTGCCAGCAGGTTAGGGGACAGCGTTACAAGCTCTGGAAACACCATATATTTT	CASRLGDSVTSSGNTIYF
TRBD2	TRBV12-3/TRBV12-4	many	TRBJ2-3	TGTGCCAGCAGGGTAGCGGGGAGCACAGATACGCAGTATTTT	CASRVAGSTDTQYF
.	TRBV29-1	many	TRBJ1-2	TGCAGCGTGGGCCACAATGGCTACACCTTC	CSVGHNGYTF
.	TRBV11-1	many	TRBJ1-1	TGTGCCAGCAGCTCACAAACGGGGACTGAAGCTTTCTTT	CASSSQTGTEAFF
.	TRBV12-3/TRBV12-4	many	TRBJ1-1	TGTGCCAGCAGTTTAGGGTTGAAGGCTGAAGCTTTCTTT	CASSLGLKAEAFF
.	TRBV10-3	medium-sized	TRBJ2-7	TGTGCCATCAGGGGACGGCTCTCCTACGAGCAGTACTTC	CAIRGRLSYEQYF
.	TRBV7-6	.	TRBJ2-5	TGTGCCAGCAGCGCGCGGACCGGCGCAGAAAGGCAGACCCAGTACTTC	CASSARTGAERQTQYF
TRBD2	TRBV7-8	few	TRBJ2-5	TGTGCCAGCACCGGCCCGGGACTACACCAAGAGACCCAGTACTTC	CASTGPGLHQETQYF
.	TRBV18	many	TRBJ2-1	TGTGCCAGCTCACCACGAGGACAGTACAATGAGCAGTTCTTC	CASSPRGQYNEQFF
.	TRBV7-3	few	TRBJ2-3	TGTGCCAGCAGCTCCGGGATGGATACGCAGTATTTT	CASSSGMDTQYF
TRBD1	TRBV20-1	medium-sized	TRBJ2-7	TGCAGTGCTAGAGATCTCAACAGGGGATCCGAGCAGTACTTC	CSARDLNRGSEQYF
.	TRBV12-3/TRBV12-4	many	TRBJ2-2	TGTGCCAGCACTACCGGGGTCCAGGTGAACACCGGGGAGCTGTTTTTT	CASTTGVQVNTGELFF
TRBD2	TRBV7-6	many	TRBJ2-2	TGTGCCAGCAGGGGACTAGCGGAGAACACCGGGGAGCTGTTTTTT	CASRGLAENTGELFF
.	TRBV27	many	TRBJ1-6	TGTGCCAGCTGCCCCAGCATCTATAATTCACCCCTCCACTTT	CASCPSIYNSPLHF
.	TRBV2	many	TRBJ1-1	TGTGCCAGCAGTGAAGCGCGTGGGGGTCCATTAGACAACTTT	CASSEARGGPLDNF
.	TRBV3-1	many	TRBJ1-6	TGTGCCAGCAGCCAAGGAGTCGGCAAGACGAGTTCACCCCTCCACTTT	CASSQGVGKTSSPLHF
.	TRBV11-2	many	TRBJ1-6	TGTGCCAGCAGCCCGCCAAATTCACCCCTCCACTTT	CASSPPNSPLHF
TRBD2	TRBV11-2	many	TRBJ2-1	TGTGCCAGCAGCCGAAGACTAGCGGGGGGCTCAGTCTCCTACAATGAGCAGTTCTTC	CASSRRLAGGSVSYNEQFF
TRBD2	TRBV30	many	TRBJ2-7	TGTGCCGGGGAAAGCGGGGGCTACGAGCAGTACTTC	CAGESGGYEQYF
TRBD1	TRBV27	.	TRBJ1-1	TGTGCCAGCAGTTTACAAGGGGGCGGAGAAGCTTTCTTT	CASSLQGGGEAFF
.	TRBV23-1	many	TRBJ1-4	TGCGCCAGCAGTCAACCGGGACACCTTCGATGTGCAACTAATGAAAAACTGTTTTTT	CASSQPGHLRCATNEKLFF
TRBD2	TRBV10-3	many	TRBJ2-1	TGTGCCATCAGTGAGGGGACTAGCGGGGGGGCCGGTAATGAGCAGTTCTTC	CAISEGTSGGAGNEQFF
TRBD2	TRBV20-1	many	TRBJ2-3	TGCAGTGCTGTCCCAGCGGGGGGGGCTAGTACGCAGTATTTT	CSAVPAGGASTQYF
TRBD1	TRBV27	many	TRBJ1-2	TGTGCCAGCAGTCTCTATTCCAGGGGGCGCACCGAGGGCTACACCTTC	CASSLYSRGRTEGYTF
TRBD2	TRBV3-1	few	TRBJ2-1	TGTGCCAGCAGCCGCCTTAGCGGGGGGAACAATGAGCAGTTCTTC	CASSRLSGGNNEQFF
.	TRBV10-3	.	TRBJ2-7	TGTGCCATCAGTGTGGACGGCTACGAGCAGTACTTC	CAISVDGYEQYF
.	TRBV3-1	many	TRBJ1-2	TGTGCCAGCAGCCATGAGACGAGCTATGGCTACACCTTC	CASSHETSYGYTF
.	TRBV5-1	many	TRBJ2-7	TGCGCCAGCAGCTTGCTACCGTTCGGCGAGCAGTACTTC	CASSLLPFGEQYF
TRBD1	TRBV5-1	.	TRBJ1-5	TGCGCCAGCAGCTTGGAGGGACAGGATCATCAGCCCCAGCATTTT	CASSLEGQDHQPQHF
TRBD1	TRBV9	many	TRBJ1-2	TGTGCCAGCAGCTTGACAGGGTCCGGCTACACCTTC	CASSLTGSGYTF
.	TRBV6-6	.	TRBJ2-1	TGTGCCAGCAATACCAAGGGGATCTCCTACAATGAGCAGTTCTTC	CASNTKGISYNEQFF
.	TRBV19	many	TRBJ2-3	TGTGCCAGTAGTGCGTCCGGGACCCCCGCGGGGGATACGCAGTATTTT	CASSASGTPAGDTQYF
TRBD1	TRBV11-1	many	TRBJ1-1	TGTGCCAGCAGCTCACCACGTCGACAGGGAGGAGGACGGAACACTGAAGCTTTCTTT	CASSSPRRQGGGRNTEAFF
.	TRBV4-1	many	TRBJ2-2	TGCGCCAGCAGCTCATGGCCTAGAGGGGCGAACACCGGGGAGCTGTTTTTT	CASSSWPRGANTGELFF
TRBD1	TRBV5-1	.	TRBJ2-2	TGCGCCAGCAGCTTGGCCCGACAGGGGCTTCTGAACACCGGGGAGCTGTTTTTT	CASSLARQGLLNTGELFF
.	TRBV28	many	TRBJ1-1	TGTGCCACCCACTCTAGGGGCCCGAACACTGAAGCTTTCTTT	CATHSRGPNTEAFF
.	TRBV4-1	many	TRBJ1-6	TGCGCCAGCAGCCAAGATAGGAAGGCGAGAGGCTCCTATAATTCACCCCTCCACTTT	CASSQDRKARGSYNSPLHF
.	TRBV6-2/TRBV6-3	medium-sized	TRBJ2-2	TGTGCCAGCAGTTACAGGGACACCGGGGAGCTGTTTTTT	CASSYRDTGELFF
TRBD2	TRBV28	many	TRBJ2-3	TGTGCCAGCAGTTCTAGCGGGGGGGCGGTAGATACGCAGTATTTT	CASSSSGGAVDTQYF
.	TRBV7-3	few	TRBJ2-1	TGTGCCAGCAGTCCCGGACAGAACAATGAGCAGTTCTTC	CASSPGQNNEQFF
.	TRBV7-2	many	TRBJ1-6	TGTGCCAGCAGCCCGGACAGCTATAATTCACCCCTCCACTTT	CASSPDSYNSPLHF
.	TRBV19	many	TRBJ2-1	TGTGCCAGTAGTCGAATACCTTCCTATGAGCAGTTCTTC	CASSRIPSYEQFF
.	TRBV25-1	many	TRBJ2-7	TGTGCCACCCATGCCCCGGTGAGGGTCTACGAGCAGTACTTC	CATHAPVRVYEQYF
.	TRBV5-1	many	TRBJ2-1	TGCGCCAGCAGGGGCGGGGACTCCTACAATGAGCAGTTCTTC	CASRGGDSYNEQFF
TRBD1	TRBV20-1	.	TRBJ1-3	TGCAGTGCACAGACAGGGGGCAGAGGAAACACCATATATTTT	CSAQTGGRGNTIYF
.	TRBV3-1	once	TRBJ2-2	TGTGCCAGCAGCCAAGAAAATTCCAGAGCGGACACCGGGGAGCTGTTTTTT	CASSQENSRADTGELFF
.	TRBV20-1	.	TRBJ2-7	TGCAGTGTTCCGACGGATTCCTACGAGCAGTACTTC	CSVPTDSYEQYF
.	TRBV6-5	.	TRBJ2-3	TGTGCCAGCAGTTACTCGAGCTGGGAGACTAGCACAGATACGCAGTATTTT	CASSYSSWETSTDTQYF
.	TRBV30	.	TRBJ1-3	TGTGCCTGGAGTCAAAGCGGAGGAAACACCATATATTTT	CAWSQSGGNTIYF